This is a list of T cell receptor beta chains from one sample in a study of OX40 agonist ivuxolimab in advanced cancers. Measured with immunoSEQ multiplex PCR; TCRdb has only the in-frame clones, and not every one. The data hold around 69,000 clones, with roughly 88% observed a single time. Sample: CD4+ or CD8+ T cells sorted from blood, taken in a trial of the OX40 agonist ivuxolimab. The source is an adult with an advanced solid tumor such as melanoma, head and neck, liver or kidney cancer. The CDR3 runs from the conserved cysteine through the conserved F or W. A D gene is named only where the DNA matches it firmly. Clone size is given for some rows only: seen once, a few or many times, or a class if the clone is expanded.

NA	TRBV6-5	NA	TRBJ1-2	CASRQDYGYTF	TGTGCCAGCCGACAGGACTATGGCTACACCTTC
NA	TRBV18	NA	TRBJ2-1	CASSPGRFSSYNEQFF	TGTGCCAGCTCCCCGGGGCGATTTAGCTCCTACAATGAGCAGTTCTTC
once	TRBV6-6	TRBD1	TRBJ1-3	CASSSPGTGGNTIYF	TGTGCCAGCAGTTCCCCCGGGACAGGGGGAAACACCATATATTTT
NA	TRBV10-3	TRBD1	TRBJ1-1	CATRQGTEAFF	TGTGCCACGCGACAGGGCACTGAAGCTTTCTTT
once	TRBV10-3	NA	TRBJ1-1	CAISDRPNTEAFF	TGTGCCATCAGTGACAGGCCGAACACTGAAGCTTTCTTT
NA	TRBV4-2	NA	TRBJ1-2	CASSQVSGNYGYTF	TGTGCCAGCAGCCAAGTATCGGGGAACTATGGCTACACCTTC
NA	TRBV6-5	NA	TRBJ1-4	CASSYSGSYEKLFF	TGTGCCAGCAGTTACTCGGGATCTTATGAAAAACTGTTTTTT
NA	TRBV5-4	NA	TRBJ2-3	CASIYSASHTDTQYF	TGTGCCTCAATCTACAGCGCCTCACACACAGATACGCAGTATTTT
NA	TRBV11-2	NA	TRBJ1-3	CASSPEGDIGHTIYF	TGTGCCAGCAGCCCAGAGGGGGATATCGGCCACACCATATATTTT
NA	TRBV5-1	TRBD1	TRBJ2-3	CASSLGQGYVLGTDTQYF	TGCGCCAGCAGCTTGGGACAGGGATACGTTCTGGGCACAGATACGCAGTATTTT
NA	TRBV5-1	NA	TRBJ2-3	CASSLELADTQYF	TGCGCCAGCAGCTTAGAGCTTGCAGATACGCAGTATTTT
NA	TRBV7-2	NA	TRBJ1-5	CASSFTGNNQPQHF	TGTGCCAGCAGCTTTACAGGCAACAATCAGCCCCAGCATTTT
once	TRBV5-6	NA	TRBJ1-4	CASSLAGPTNEKLFF	TGTGCCAGCAGCTTGGCAGGGCCCACTAATGAAAAACTGTTTTTT
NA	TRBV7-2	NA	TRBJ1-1	CASSLGTYETEAFF	TGTGCCAGCAGCTTAGGGACATACGAAACTGAAGCTTTCTTT
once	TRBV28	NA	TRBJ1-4	CASSPTQTANEKLFF	TGTGCCAGCAGTCCGACACAGACAGCTAATGAAAAACTGTTTTTT
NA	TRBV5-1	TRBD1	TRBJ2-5	CASSLGRQGETQYF	TGCGCCAGCAGCTTGGGACGACAGGGGGAGACCCAGTACTTC
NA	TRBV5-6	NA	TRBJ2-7	CASSVAGAGEQYF	TGTGCCAGCAGCGTCGCGGGGGCCGGGGAGCAGTACTTC
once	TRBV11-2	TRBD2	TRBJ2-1	CASSPGLAGLEQFF	TGTGCCAGCAGCCCGGGACTAGCGGGGCTTGAGCAGTTCTTC
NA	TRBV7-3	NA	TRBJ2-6	CASSRYGQLRSNVLTF	TGTGCCAGCAGCCGCTATGGGCAACTACGGTCCAACGTCCTGACTTTC
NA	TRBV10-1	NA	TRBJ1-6	CASSGTGNSPLHF	TGCGCCAGCAGCGGGACCGGGAATTCACCCCTCCACTTT
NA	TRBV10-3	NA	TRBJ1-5	CAISDGLMGAGREARVAQHF	TGTGCCATCAGTGATGGCTTGATGGGGGCAGGCAGGGAGGCCCGTGTGGCCCAGCATTTT
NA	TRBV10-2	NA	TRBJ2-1	CASSESLGAASYNEQFF	TGCGCCAGCAGTGAGTCCTTGGGGGCTGCGTCGTACAATGAGCAGTTCTTC
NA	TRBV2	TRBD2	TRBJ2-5	CASRELAGGSETQYF	TGTGCCAGCAGGGAACTAGCGGGGGGATCGGAGACCCAGTACTTC
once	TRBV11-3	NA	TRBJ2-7	CASSLTSVGLSREQYF	TGTGCCAGCAGCCTCACCAGCGTCGGACTTAGCCGGGAGCAGTACTTC
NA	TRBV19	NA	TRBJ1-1	CASARTENTEAFF	TGTGCCAGTGCCCGGACAGAGAACACTGAAGCTTTCTTT
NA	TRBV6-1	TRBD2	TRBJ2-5	CASSEFHLAGTGETQYF	TGTGCCAGCAGTGAATTTCATCTAGCGGGTACGGGAGAGACCCAGTACTTC
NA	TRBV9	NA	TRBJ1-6	CASSVGEAPALHF	TGTGCCAGCAGCGTAGGTGAAGCTCCAGCCCTCCACTTT
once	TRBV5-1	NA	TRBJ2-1	CASSLATSTSRSYNEQFF	TGCGCCAGCAGCTTGGCCACCTCCACTAGCAGGTCCTACAATGAGCAGTTCTTC
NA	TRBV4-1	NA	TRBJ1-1	CASSQPREDRTEAFF	TGCGCCAGCAGCCAACCCCGGGAAGACAGGACGGAAGCTTTCTTT
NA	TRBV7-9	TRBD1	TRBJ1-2	CASSLMDRAWGYTF	TGTGCCAGCAGCTTGATGGACAGGGCTTGGGGCTACACCTTC
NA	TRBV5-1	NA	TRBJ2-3	CASSPGNGAGGADTQYF	TGCGCCAGCAGCCCTGGGAACGGGGCCGGGGGCGCGGATACGCAGTATTTT
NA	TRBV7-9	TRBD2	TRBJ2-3	CASSLVSSGRLKQYF	TGTGCCAGCAGCTTAGTGTCTAGCGGGAGATTAAAGCAGTATTTT
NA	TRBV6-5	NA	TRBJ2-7	CASPGGLRAYEQYF	TGTGCCAGCCCAGGGGGGCTGAGAGCCTACGAGCAGTACTTC
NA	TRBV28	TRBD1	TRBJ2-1	CASSLHGQAEQFF	TGTGCCAGCAGTTTACACGGACAGGCTGAGCAGTTCTTC
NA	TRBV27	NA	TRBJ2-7	CASSSQAYPSSYEQYF	TGTGCCAGCAGTTCCCAGGCCTATCCCAGCTCCTACGAGCAGTACTTC
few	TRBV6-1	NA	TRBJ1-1	CASRPTENTEAFF	TGTGCCAGCAGACCGACAGAGAACACTGAAGCTTTCTTT
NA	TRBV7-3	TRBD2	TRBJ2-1	CASSLAGGNNEQFF	TGTGCCAGCAGCTTAGCGGGAGGCAACAATGAGCAGTTCTTC
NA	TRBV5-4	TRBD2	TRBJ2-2	CASSEGLVAGELFF	TGTGCCAGCAGCGAGGGACTAGTAGCCGGGGAGCTGTTTTTT
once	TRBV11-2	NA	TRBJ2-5	CASSSGAQETQYF	TGTGCCAGCAGTTCCGGGGCCCAAGAGACCCAGTACTTC
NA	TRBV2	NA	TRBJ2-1	CASSVGPYNEQFF	TGTGCCAGCAGTGTGGGGCCCTACAATGAGCAGTTCTTC
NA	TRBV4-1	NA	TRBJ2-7	CASSQFSQTYEQYF	TGCGCCAGCAGCCAATTTAGTCAGACCTACGAGCAGTACTTC
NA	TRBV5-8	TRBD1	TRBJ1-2	CASSLLQGVPGYGYTF	TGTGCCAGCAGCTTGTTACAGGGGGTTCCTGGTTATGGCTACACCTTC
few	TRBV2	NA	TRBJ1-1	CASGQSDTLTEAFF	TGTGCCAGCGGACAGTCGGACACTTTGACTGAAGCTTTCTTT
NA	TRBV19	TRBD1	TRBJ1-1	CASTGQFTEAFF	TGTGCCAGTACGGGACAGTTCACTGAAGCTTTCTTT